The rows below give T cell receptor beta chains drawn from one sample of a study of T cells in Graves' hyperthyroidism and ophthalmopathy. MiXCR, applied by TCRdb to the multiplex PCR reads, yields one record per CDR3 protein. This table holds hundreds of thousands of distinct CDR3 sequences, approximately 25% found once. Material for sequencing was blood. The receptor set was obtained from a woman aged 40 to 49 with Graves' ophthalmopathy. Both conserved end residues are part of each CDR3. The D gene is left open where the match is weak. The size of a clone is reported for some rows only, either as once, few or many, or as a class for expanded clones.

J | V | D | length | size | CDR3 | DNA
TRBJ1-5 | TRBV6-2/TRBV6-3 | . | 16 | . | CASSTRGGISNQPQHF | TGTGCCAGCAGTACGCGGGGGGGTATCAGCAATCAGCCCCAGCATTTT
TRBJ2-7 | TRBV14 | TRBD2 | 17 | . | CASSQETRPSGRVEQYF | TGTGCCAGCAGCCAAGAAACCCGGCCTAGCGGGAGGGTCGAGCAGTACTTC
TRBJ2-6 | TRBV7-2 | TRBD1 | 15 | once | CASSPQTGEANVLTF | TGTGCCAGCAGCCCTCAGACAGGGGAGGCCAACGTCCTGACTTTC
TRBJ1-3 | TRBV28 | TRBD1 | 16 | . | CASSLGGQGDGNTIYF | TGTGCCAGCAGTCTAGGGGGACAGGGAGACGGAAACACCATATATTTT
TRBJ2-2 | TRBV18 | . | 15 | . | CASSPLAENTGELFF | TGTGCCAGCTCACCACTGGCCGAGAACACCGGGGAGCTGTTTTTT
TRBJ1-1 | TRBV12-3/TRBV12-4 | . | 13 | few | CASSFSGDTEAFF | TGTGCCAGCAGTTTTTCAGGGGACACTGAAGCTTTCTTT
TRBJ1-1 | TRBV12-3/TRBV12-4 | . | 18 | . | CASSLGGGSRVTNTEAFF | TGTGCCAGCAGTTTAGGCGGGGGTTCACGGGTTACGAACACTGAAGCTTTCTTT
TRBJ1-5 | TRBV6-5 | . | 13 | many | CASSSHSSQPQHF | TGTGCCAGCAGTTCTCACTCGAGTCAGCCCCAGCATTTT
TRBJ2-1 | TRBV7-9 | . | 12 | many | CASSSAYNEQFF | TGTGCCAGCAGCTCAGCCTACAATGAGCAGTTCTTC
TRBJ1-1 | TRBV3-1 | . | 13 | many | CASSRASGGEAFF | TGTGCCAGCAGCCGAGCTTCCGGGGGAGAAGCTTTCTTT
TRBJ1-5 | TRBV24-1 | . | 12 | many | CATGTGNQPQHF | TGTGCCACCGGGACGGGTAATCAGCCCCAGCATTTT
TRBJ1-1 | TRBV6-1 | . | 16 | . | CASSGLVERDGTEAFF | TGTGCCAGCAGTGGGTTGGTTGAGAGGGATGGCACTGAAGCTTTCTTT
TRBJ2-5 | TRBV6-6 | TRBD1 | 20 | many | CASSYGGPIGTGQVQETQYF | TGTGCCAGCAGTTACGGTGGGCCGATAGGAACAGGACAGGTCCAAGAGACCCAGTACTTC
TRBJ2-5 | TRBV2 | . | 13 | many | CASSAGNKETQYF | TGTGCCAGCAGCGCGGGAAACAAAGAGACCCAGTACTTC
TRBJ1-5 | TRBV12-3/TRBV12-4 | . | 14 | . | CASSRRQGNQPQHF | TGTGCCAGCAGCCGACGACAGGGCAATCAGCCCCAGCATTTT
TRBJ2-5 | TRBV24-1 | TRBD1 | 14 | . | CASSLAGQGPTQYF | TGTGCCAGCAGCTTAGCTGGACAGGGTCCTACCCAGTACTTC
TRBJ2-7 | TRBV12-3/TRBV12-4 | TRBD2 | 15 | many | CASSSPSSGTHEQYF | TGTGCCAGCAGTTCCCCTTCTAGCGGGACCCACGAGCAGTACTTC
TRBJ2-7 | TRBV28 | TRBD1 | 15 | many | CASSPRQGIIHEQYF | TGTGCCAGCAGCCCCCGACAGGGTATTATACACGAGCAGTACTTC
TRBJ2-7 | TRBV6-1 | . | 15 | few | CASSEAGRGPYEQYF | TGTGCCAGCAGTGAAGCGGGGCGGGGGCCCTACGAGCAGTACTTC
TRBJ2-5 | TRBV5-1 | TRBD1 | 15 | many | CASSRAGTGQETQYF | TGCGCCAGCAGCAGAGCCGGGACAGGACAAGAGACCCAGTACTTC
TRBJ2-7 | TRBV24-1 | . | 13 | many | CATSDPTGYEQYF | TGTGCCACCAGTGACCCTACAGGGTACGAGCAGTACTTC
TRBJ2-7 | TRBV2 | . | 13 | . | CASSGVFEYEQYF | TGTGCCAGCAGCGGGGTATTCGAGTACGAGCAGTACTTC
TRBJ1-1 | TRBV4-2 | TRBD1 | 14 | many | CASSQDRGQPEAFF | TGTGCCAGCAGCCAAGACAGGGGGCAACCTGAAGCTTTCTTT
TRBJ2-6 | TRBV4-1 | . | 13 | . | CASSQSRERVLTF | TGCGCCAGCAGCCAAAGTCGGGAGCGGGTCCTGACTTTC
TRBJ2-5 | TRBV10-2 | . | 15 | many | CASSESPGDQETQYF | TGCGCCAGCAGTGAGTCCCCCGGGGACCAAGAGACCCAGTACTTC
TRBJ2-7 | TRBV24-1 | . | 14 | . | CATSDPLSGREQYF | TGTGCCACCAGTGATCCCCTTAGTGGACGCGAGCAGTACTTC
TRBJ1-6 | TRBV20-1 | TRBD1 | 15 | many | CSARDVGTGASPLHF | TGCAGTGCTAGAGATGTAGGGACAGGGGCTTCACCCCTCCACTTT
TRBJ2-7 | TRBV7-8 | . | 15 | . | CASTLNQGKTYEQYF | TGTGCCAGCACCCTAAACCAGGGAAAGACTTACGAGCAGTACTTC
TRBJ2-5 | TRBV5-1 | TRBD1 | 15 | . | CASSLGTGWAETQYF | TGCGCCAGCAGCCTCGGGACAGGATGGGCGGAGACCCAGTACTTC
TRBJ2-2 | TRBV19 | . | 15 | many | CASNPTGYNTGELFF | TGTGCCAGTAACCCCACCGGTTATAACACCGGGGAGCTGTTTTTT
TRBJ1-2 | TRBV7-9 | . | 15 | many | CASSLLDSTYDGYTF | TGTGCCAGCAGCTTGCTTGACAGTACCTATGATGGCTACACCTTC
TRBJ1-4 | TRBV27 | . | 15 | many | CASRSLGGPSEKLFF | TGTGCCAGCAGATCATTGGGGGGCCCTAGTGAAAAACTGTTTTTT